Detailed here is one T cell receptor beta chain. The data were produced by immunoSEQ multiplex PCR, yet TCRdb's version contains in-frame clones alone and is incomplete. The data contain over 130,000 clones, about 90% of them seen just once; the ten biggest clones take up about 4.1%. The data stem from a study of blood T cell repertoires in COVID-19. V was pared by 8 bases and J by 4 bases, with 11 bases between. CDR1 is LNHDA, CDR2 SQIVND, per germline (reference sequence). The CDR3 loop spans 12 amino acids. The sequenced sample was peripheral blood. V gene TRBV19 combines with J gene TRBJ1-2, with no clear D. This clonotype was sampled from a woman aged 60-70 years with active or convalescent COVID-19. The DNA of the CDR3 is TGTGCCAGTTTCAGTATAGCCTATGGCTACACCTTC. Translated, it gives CASFSIAYGYTF.